Listed here are 32 T cell receptor beta chains from one sample, sequenced in a study of blood T cell repertoires in COVID-19. The method was immunoSEQ multiplex PCR; TCRdb's version includes in-frame clones alone and lacks a portion of them. The sample has 100,000 or so clones, 65% to 80% seen once; the top ten hold approximately 19%. Sequences were obtained from peripheral blood. Every receptor here comes from a woman between 65 and 79 years old with acute or convalescent COVID-19.

This chain links TRBV5-1 with TRBJ2-1; the match to TRBD1 covers 10 bases. V was clipped by 1 base and J by 2 bases; unmatched bases: 12. There are 19 residues in the CDR3. Looked up from germline, CDR1 is SGHRS and CDR2 is YFSETQ. In nucleotides, the CDR3 is TGCGCCAGCAGCTTGAGGGGCGTAAGGACAGGGGGGACCTACAATGAGCAGTTCTTC. Encoded protein: CASSLRGVRTGGTYNEQFF.

This clone occurred once. This chain uses TRBV30 with TRBJ1-5, with 9 bases identical to TRBD1. This CDR3 spans 13 amino acids. J lost 7 bases, V lost 2 bases, and 3 bases had no gene match. Per the germline V gene, CDR1 is GTSNPN and CDR2 is SVGIG (reference sequence). The CDR3 sequence: CAWSPDRGQPQHF. CDR3 bases: TGTGCCTGGAGTCCCGACAGGGGGCAGCCCCAGCATTTT. Full variable domain (outside the CDR3, taken from reference TRBV30 and TRBJ1-5): SQTIHQWPATLVQPVGSPLSLECTVEGTSNPNLYWYRQAAGRGLQLLFYSVGIGQISSEVPQNLSASRPQDRQFILSSKKLLLSDSGFYLCAWSPDRGQPQHFGDGTRLSIL.

The CDR3 region has the DNA TGCGCCAGCAGTGTGCGGCTTGAGGAGCAGTACTTC. The encoded protein is CASSVRLEEQYF. The chain employs TRBV10-2 and TRBJ2-7; D gene ambiguous. Germline-derived CDR1 and CDR2 are WSHSY and SAAADI. Trimming shortened V by 4 bases and J by 7 bases, and 11 bases separated the two germline ends. The CDR3 contains 12 residues.

This chain uses TRBV6-5 with TRBJ1-3; 8 bases align to TRBD1. Germline CDR1 reads MNHEY; CDR2 reads SVGAGI. The ends lost 2 bases at V and 2 bases at J; junction bases unmatched: 5. The CDR3 has 16 residues. The CDR3 nucleotides read TGTGCCAGCAGTTACAGGGCAGGGGGCCCTGGAAACACCATATATTTT. This sequence encodes CASSYRAGGPGNTIYF.

The V and J genes are TRBV5-5 and TRBJ1-5; 10 nucleotides agree with TRBD1. The CDR3 totals 18 residues. Germline loops: CDR1 SGHKS, CDR2 YYEKEE (reference sequence). With V trimmed by 4 bases and J by 0 bases, 10 bases remained unmatched. The CDR3 nucleotides are TGTGCCAGCAGCACGCTCGGACAGGGGGGGTATAGCAATCAGCCCCAGCATTTT. It translates to CASSTLGQGGYSNQPQHF.

This clone was seen a single time. V and J are TRBV9 and TRBJ2-3, with 9 bases matching TRBD2. This CDR3 has 15 amino acids. CDR1 SGDLS and CDR2 YYNGEE come from the germline V gene. V lost 1 base and J lost 3; bases outside the gene matches: 3. Written as DNA, the CDR3 is TGTGCCAGCAGCGTACGCGGGGGGGCAACAGATACGCAGTATTTT. This gives the protein CASSVRGGATDTQYF.

Of note for this clone: Other DNA sequences in this specimen translate into the identical CDR3. The chain uses TRBV18 and TRBJ2-3, with D perhaps matching TRBD1 (6 bases). CDR3 size: 16 residues. Germline values: CDR1 KGHSH, CDR2 LQKENI. V lost 0 bases and J lost 4, with 14 bases in between. The CDR3 coding sequence is TGTGCCAGCTCACCACCTTCGACAGGCTGGGCAGATACGCAGTATTTT. This gives the protein CASSPPSTGWADTQYF.

The chain carries TRBV5-5 and TRBJ1-4; 9 nucleotides line up with TRBD1. CDR1 is SGHKS and CDR2 is YYEKEE in the germline V gene (reference sequence). The trim removed 3 bases at V and 6 bases at J, leaving 15 bases unmatched. This CDR3 region has 18 residues. The CDR3 region has the DNA TGTGCCAGCAGCTCGATTACCTGGACAGGGGTTACGGATGAAAAACTGTTTTTT. It specifies CASSSITWTGVTDEKLFF.

CDR3 nucleotide sequence: TGTGCCACTACCCAGGACAGGAACACTGAAGCTTTCTTT. Its translation is CATTQDRNTEAFF. The genes are TRBV15 and TRBJ1-1, with D tentatively TRBD1 (6 bases). There are 13 residues in the CDR3. Germline assignment: CDR1 LNHNV and CDR2 YYDKDF (reference sequence). V gave up 9 bases and J gave up 1 base, with 12 bases separating them.

The chain uses TRBV30 and TRBJ2-2; 11 bases are shared with TRBD2. This CDR3 is built from 16 residues. Germline V gene data show CDR1 as GTSNPN and CDR2 as SVGIG (reference sequence). After removal of 0 bases from V and 4 bases from J, the junction contained 4 bases not matched to a gene. DNA of the CDR3: TGTGCCTGGAGTGTAGTAACTAGCGGGGGCACCGGGGAGCTGTTTTTT. Translation: CAWSVVTSGGTGELFF.

The chain combines TRBV9 with TRBJ2-1; 9 positions agree with TRBD2. Per germline, CDR1 SGDLS and CDR2 YYNGEE. This CDR3 is built from 16 residues. J lost 7 bases, V lost 0 bases, and 8 bases had no gene match. CDR3 DNA sequence: TGTGCCAGCAGCGTAGCCATCGGGAGCGGGGGGAATGAGCAGTTCTTC. This sequence encodes CASSVAIGSGGNEQFF.

In its sample, this clone was seen a few times. This chain joins TRBV6-2 or TRBV6-3 and TRBJ1-1; D perhaps matches TRBD1 (6 bases). V was cut by 6 bases and J by 2 bases, with 31 bases left in between. The germline V gene encodes CDR1 MNHEY and CDR2 SVGEGT. CDR3 size: 20 residues. CDR3 sequence reads: CASSKIRYPTSTGLNTEAFF. CDR3 DNA sequence: TGTGCCAGCAGCAAAATCCGATACCCCACTTCGACAGGATTAAACACTGAAGCTTTCTTT.

This clone was picked up a small number of times. The V and J genes are TRBV5-4 and TRBJ2-7, with TRBD1 matching over 8 bases. V was pared by 5 bases and J by 2 bases, with 12 bases of the junction left unmatched. This CDR3 is 16 amino acids long. CDR1 is SGHNT and CDR2 is YYREEE in the germline V gene (reference sequence). CDR3 amino acids: CASSPPSRQGTYEQYF. The DNA of the CDR3 is TGTGCCAGCAGTCCTCCCTCTAGACAGGGGACCTACGAGCAGTACTTC.

The chain has TRBV30 and TRBJ1-6; 8 nucleotides agree with TRBD1. The CDR3 runs to 16 residues. Germline CDR1 GTSNPN, CDR2 SVGIG (reference sequence). V was clipped by 4 bases and J by 4 bases; unmatched bases: 9. This CDR3 is CAWTYQQGAYNSPLHF. In nucleotides, the CDR3 is TGTGCCTGGACCTACCAGCAGGGGGCGTATAATTCACCCCTCCACTTT.

The chain recombines TRBV7-2 with TRBJ1-1, with no clear D. This CDR3 is 14 amino acids long. With 4 bases removed from V and 4 bases from J, the gap between germline ends came to 13 bases. Germline CDR1 SGHTA, CDR2 FQGNSA. CDR3 DNA: TGTGCCAGCAGCTCTCGAACGCCAGGCACTGAAGCTTTCTTT. This encodes CASSSRTPGTEAFF.

The V call is TRBV7-2, the J call TRBJ2-1, with TRBD1 identical over 8 bases. The length of the CDR3 is 14 residues. The germline CDR1 and CDR2 sequences are SGHTA and FQGNSA. V shed 0 bases, J shed 10 bases, and the junction held 5 bases outside the gene matches. This CDR3 reads CASSLAQGAREQFF. CDR3 bases: TGTGCCAGCAGCTTAGCCCAGGGGGCGCGGGAGCAGTTCTTC. Together with reference TRBV7-2 and TRBJ2-1, the CDR3 gives the full variable domain: GAGVSQSPSNKVTEKGKDVELRCDPISGHTALYWYRQSLGQGLEFLIYFQGNSAPDKSGLPSDRFSAERTGGSVSTLTIQRTQQEDSAVYLCASSLAQGAREQFFGPGTRLTVL.

The J gene is TRBJ1-2, the V gene TRBV7-2; D may be TRBD1 (5 bases). The germline gives CDR1 SGHTA, CDR2 FQGNSA. With 1 base removed from V and 8 bases from J, the gap between germline ends came to 11 bases. The CDR3 is 13 amino acids. CDR3 DNA: TGTGCCAGCAGCTTAGACAGGATCCGAGGCTACACCTTC. Protein product: CASSLDRIRGYTF.

The J gene is TRBJ1-5, the V gene TRBV27; TRBD1 might be the D (5 bases). V was trimmed by 2 bases and J by 0 bases, leaving 11 bases between them. This CDR3 region has 16 residues. The germline gives CDR1 MNHEY, CDR2 SMNVEV (reference sequence). The CDR3 DNA reads TGTGCCAGCAGTTTAGTAGGGGCTAATAGCAATCAGCCCCAGCATTTT. Protein sequence: CASSLVGANSNQPQHF.

The gene calls are TRBV5-1 and TRBJ2-7; 9 bases match TRBD1. V was clipped by 2 bases and J by 3 bases; unmatched bases: 6. The CDR3 is 15 residues long. Per the germline V gene, CDR1 is SGHRS and CDR2 is YFSETQ. For the CDR3, the DNA is TGCGCCAGCAGCTTTGCGGGACAGGGTCTCTACGAGCAGTACTTC. Protein sequence: CASSFAGQGLYEQYF.

The V gene is TRBV30, the J gene TRBJ2-3, with TRBD2 identical over 9 bases. The CDR3 has 17 amino acids. In germline, CDR1 is GTSNPN, CDR2 SVGIG (reference sequence). With V trimmed by 0 bases and J by 1 base, 8 bases remained unmatched. The DNA for the CDR3 is TGTGCCTGGAGTGTACAGGGTAGCGGGGGCCGCACAGATACGCAGTATTTT. Amino acid sequence: CAWSVQGSGGRTDTQYF.

CDR3: CASSFRELSYTF. CDR3 DNA: TGTGCCAGTAGTTTTCGGGAGCTCAGCTACACCTTC. The chain links TRBV19 to TRBJ1-2; D is undetermined. Germline loops: CDR1 LNHDA, CDR2 SQIVND (reference sequence). CDR3 length equals 12 residues. V gave up 5 bases and J gave up 9 bases, with 13 bases separating them.

This clone appeared a few times. This rearrangement joins TRBV5-4 to TRBJ1-1; no clear D gene. In germline, CDR1 is SGHNT, CDR2 YYREEE (reference sequence). The CDR3 is 13 residues long. V lost 5 bases, J lost 4 bases, and 12 bases lay in between. CDR3 in amino acids: CASSVPGGTEAFF. The CDR3 nucleotides read TGTGCCAGCAGTGTTCCGGGTGGCACTGAAGCTTTCTTT.

This chain joins TRBV7-6 and TRBJ1-1, with 9 positions matching TRBD1. Germline V gene sequence: CDR1 SGHVS, CDR2 FNYEAQ. The V segment lost 1 base and the J segment 2 bases; nucleotides outside the gene matches: 5. The CDR3 sequence is 16 residues long. CDR3 amino acids: CASSLDLGQGNTEAFF. CDR3 in DNA: TGTGCCAGCAGCTTAGATCTGGGACAGGGTAACACTGAAGCTTTCTTT.

The genes are TRBV11-2 and TRBJ2-1, with 9 bases aligning to TRBD1. The J segment lost 16 bases and the V segment lost 1 base, leaving 8 bases of the junction unmatched. Germline V gene data show CDR1 as SGHAT and CDR2 as FQNNGV. The CDR3 is made up of 13 amino acids. The CDR3 nucleotides read TGTGCCAGCAGCTTAGGGGGACGGGACAGGGAATTCTTC. It codes for CASSLGGRDREFF. The full variable domain, its missing parts supplied by reference TRBV11-2 and TRBJ2-1, is EAGVAQSPRYKIIEKRQSVAFWCNPISGHATLYWYQQILGQGPKLLIQFQNNGVVDDSQLPKDRFSAERLKGVDSTLKIQPAKLEDSAVYLCASSLGGRDREFFGPGTRLTVL.

This clone showed up many times. This chain joins TRBV6-6 and TRBJ1-3; 8 nucleotides align to TRBD1. Trimming at V came to 8 bases and at J to 0 bases, leaving 12 bases not matched to a gene. This CDR3 is 17 amino acids long. The germline gives CDR1 MNHNY, CDR2 SVGAGI (reference sequence). The CDR3 DNA is TGTGCCAGCGGACGATTCGATACAGGGGGCTCTGGAAACACCATATATTTT. Translated, it gives CASGRFDTGGSGNTIYF.

The rearrangement joins TRBV18 to TRBJ1-1; 7 bases map to TRBD1. The CDR3 sequence is 14 residues long. Germline loops: CDR1 KGHSH, CDR2 LQKENI. With V trimmed by 3 bases and J by 7 bases, 8 bases remained unmatched. CDR3: CASSPGQLTGEAFF. CDR3 sequence (DNA): TGTGCCAGCTCACCGGGACAGTTAACGGGTGAAGCTTTCTTT.

The sample holds a few counts of this clone. V is TRBV28 and J is TRBJ2-2; 10 bases agree with TRBD1. V dropped 3 bases and J dropped 6; count of bases not matched to a gene: 7. The CDR3 runs 16 residues. The V gene's germline CDR1 is MDHEN and CDR2 SYDVKM. The CDR3, as DNA: TGTGCCAGCAGTTTCAGCGGGACAGGGGTATCCGGGGAGCTGTTTTTT. Amino acids: CASSFSGTGVSGELFF.

The V call is TRBV2, the J call TRBJ1-2; TRBD1 is a possible D gene (5 bases). Trimming stripped 1 base from V and 2 bases from J, with 17 bases between. Per germline, CDR1 SNHLY and CDR2 FYNNEI. The CDR3 covers 17 residues. CDR3 coding DNA: TGTGCCAGCAGTGAAGTAGCCAGGGTAGACGCAAACTATGGCTACACCTTC. Translating it yields CASSEVARVDANYGYTF.

V is TRBV13 and J is TRBJ1-5; TRBD1 agrees at 8 bases. Per the germline V gene, CDR1 is PRHDT and CDR2 is FYEKMQ (reference sequence). V was clipped by 1 base and J by 4 bases; unmatched bases: 6. This CDR3 region has 16 residues. The CDR3 bases are TGTGCCAGCAGCTTAGATAGAGGACAGGGAAATCAGCCCCAGCATTTT. Protein product: CASSLDRGQGNQPQHF.

The chain joins TRBV19 to TRBJ2-7; 9 positions agree with TRBD2. J lost 6 bases, V lost 8 bases, and 8 bases had no gene match. This CDR3 region has 13 residues. CDR1 and CDR2 (germline): LNHDA, SQIVND (reference sequence). CDR3 sequence: CASRGLAFSEQYF. The CDR3 DNA sequence: TGTGCCAGTCGCGGACTAGCGTTCAGCGAGCAGTACTTC.

This clone appeared a single time. One end of the junction varies from germline; a read error may be responsible. The J gene is TRBJ1-1, the V gene TRBV6-5; D possibly corresponds to TRBD1 (5 bases). The length of the CDR3 is 11 residues. Germline-derived CDR1 and CDR2 are MNHEY and SVGAGI. As DNA, the CDR3 is TGTGCCAGCAGTAGTTGGGGGGACCCTGTCTTT. The encoded protein is CASSSWGDPVF.

The chain combines TRBV7-9 with TRBJ2-5; 7 nucleotides align to TRBD2. After removal of 1 base from V and 5 bases from J, the junction contained 13 bases not matched to a gene. The CDR3 has 17 amino acids. Looked up from germline, CDR1 is SEHNR and CDR2 is FQNEAQ (reference sequence). Here the CDR3 reads CASSLEATSRGSETQYF. As DNA, the CDR3 is TGTGCCAGCAGCTTAGAAGCAACCTCGCGGGGGTCGGAGACCCAGTACTTC. The full variable domain, its missing parts supplied by reference TRBV7-9 and TRBJ2-5, is DTGVSQNPRHKITKRGQNVTFRCDPISEHNRLYWYRQTLGQGPEFLTYFQNEAQLEKSRLLSDRFSAERPKGSFSTLEIQRTEQGDSAMYLCASSLEATSRGSETQYFGPGTRLLVL.